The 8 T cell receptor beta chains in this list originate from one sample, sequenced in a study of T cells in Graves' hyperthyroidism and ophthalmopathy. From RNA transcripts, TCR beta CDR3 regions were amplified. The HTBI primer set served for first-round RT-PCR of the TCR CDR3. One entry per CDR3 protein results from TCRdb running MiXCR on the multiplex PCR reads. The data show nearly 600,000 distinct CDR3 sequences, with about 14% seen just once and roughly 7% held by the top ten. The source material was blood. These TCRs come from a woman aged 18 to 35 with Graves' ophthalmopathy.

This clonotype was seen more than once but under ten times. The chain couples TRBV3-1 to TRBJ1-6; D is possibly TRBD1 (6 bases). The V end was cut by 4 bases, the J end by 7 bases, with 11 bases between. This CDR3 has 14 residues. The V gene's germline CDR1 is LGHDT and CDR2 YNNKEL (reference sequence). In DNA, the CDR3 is TGTGCCAGCAGCCTCAGGGGTCTAAATTCACCCCTCCACTTT. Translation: CASSLRGLNSPLHF.

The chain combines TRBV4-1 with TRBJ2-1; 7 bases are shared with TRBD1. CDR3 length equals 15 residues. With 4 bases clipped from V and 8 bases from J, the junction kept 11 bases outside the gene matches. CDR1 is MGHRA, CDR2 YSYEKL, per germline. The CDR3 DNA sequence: TGCGCCAGCAGCCGGAATTCAGTCACAGGGGATGAGCAGTTCTTC. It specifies CASSRNSVTGDEQFF.

The CDR3 here is CASSQISGRSTDTQYF. The CDR3 nucleotides are TGTGCCAGCAGCCAGATTAGCGGGAGGAGCACAGATACGCAGTATTTT. This chain uses TRBV3-1 with TRBJ2-3; 10 bases agree with TRBD2. V lost 3 bases to trimming and J lost 0 bases; unmatched junction nucleotides: 3. Per the germline V gene, CDR1 is LGHDT and CDR2 is YNNKEL (reference sequence). The length of the CDR3 is 16 residues.

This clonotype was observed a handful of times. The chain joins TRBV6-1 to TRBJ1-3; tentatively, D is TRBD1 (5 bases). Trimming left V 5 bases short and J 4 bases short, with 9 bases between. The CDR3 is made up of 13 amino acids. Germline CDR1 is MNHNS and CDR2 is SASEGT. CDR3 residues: CASSWDWGNTIYF. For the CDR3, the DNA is TGTGCCAGCAGTTGGGACTGGGGAAACACCATATATTTT.

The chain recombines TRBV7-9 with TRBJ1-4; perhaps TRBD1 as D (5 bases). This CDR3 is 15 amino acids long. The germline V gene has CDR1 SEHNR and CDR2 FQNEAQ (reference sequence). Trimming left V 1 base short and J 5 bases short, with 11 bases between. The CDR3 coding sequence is TGTGCCAGCAGCTTAGACGGGGGGATGAATGAAAAACTGTTTTTT. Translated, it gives CASSLDGGMNEKLFF.

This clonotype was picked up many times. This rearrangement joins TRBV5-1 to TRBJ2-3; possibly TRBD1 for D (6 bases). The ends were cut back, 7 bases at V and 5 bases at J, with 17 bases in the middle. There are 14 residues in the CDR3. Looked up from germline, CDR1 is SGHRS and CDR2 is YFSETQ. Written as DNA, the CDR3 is TGCGCCAGCCGCCCGGTTTTACAGGGAGATACGCAGTATTTT. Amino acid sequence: CASRPVLQGDTQYF.

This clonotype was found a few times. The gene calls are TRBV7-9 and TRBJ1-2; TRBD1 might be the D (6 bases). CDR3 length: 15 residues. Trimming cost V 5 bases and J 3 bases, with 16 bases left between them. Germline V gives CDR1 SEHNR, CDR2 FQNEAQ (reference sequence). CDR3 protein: CASSRRGGHDYGYTF. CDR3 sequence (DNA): TGTGCCAGCAGCCGCCGGGGGGGGCATGACTATGGCTACACCTTC.

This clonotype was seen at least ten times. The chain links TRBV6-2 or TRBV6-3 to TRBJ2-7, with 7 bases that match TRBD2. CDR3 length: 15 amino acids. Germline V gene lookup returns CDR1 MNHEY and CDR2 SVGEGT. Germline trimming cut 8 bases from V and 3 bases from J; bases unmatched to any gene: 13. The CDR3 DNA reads TGTGCCAGCCACCCCCGAGCGGGGACGGGCTACGAGCAGTACTTC. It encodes CASHPRAGTGYEQYF.